This TCR beta chain was documented in a study of CD8 T cells in ankylosing spondylitis. With regard to this clonotype: What it binds is not known.

Each CDR3 protein gets one entry after TCRdb re-called the 5' RACE reads with MiXCR. The sample yields 200,000 to 250,000 distinct CDR3 sequences, 7% to 8% seen once. V dropped 5 bases and J dropped 4; count of bases not matched to a gene: 16. From germline, CDR1 is MNHEY and CDR2 SMNVEV (reference sequence). This CDR3 has 18 residues. Study-wide findings and caveats: A CD8+ phenotype characterized the disease-linked clones, which were relatively rare in peripheral blood. The study looked at matched synovial fluid samples from ankylosing spondylitis patients. Disease-linked clones were reported to be significantly enriched there. Earlier studies detected some motif variants in reactive arthritis synovial fluid and blood. Ankylosing spondylitis blood seemed to carry a telltale TCR beta motif made of several highly homologous variants.

The sequenced sample was blood, either unsorted or a sorted T cell fraction (not recorded which). The receptor comes from a male donor with ankylosing spondylitis. V gene TRBV27 combines with J gene TRBJ2-1; TRBD2 aligns across 8 bases. The CDR3 protein is CASSTLTSDTTEYNEQFF. DNA of the CDR3: TGTGCCAGCAGTACCTTGACTAGCGACACTACCGAGTACAATGAGCAGTTCTTC.